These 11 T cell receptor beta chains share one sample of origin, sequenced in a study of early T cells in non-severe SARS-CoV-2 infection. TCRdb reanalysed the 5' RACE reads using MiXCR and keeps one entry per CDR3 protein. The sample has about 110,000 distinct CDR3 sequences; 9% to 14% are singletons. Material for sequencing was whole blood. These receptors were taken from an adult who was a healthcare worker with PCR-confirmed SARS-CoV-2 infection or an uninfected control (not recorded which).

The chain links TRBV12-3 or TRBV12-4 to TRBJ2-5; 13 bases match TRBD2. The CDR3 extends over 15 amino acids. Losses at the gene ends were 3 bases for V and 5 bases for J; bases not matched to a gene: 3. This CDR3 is CASSLGTSGVETQYF. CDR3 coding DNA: TGTGCCAGCAGTTTGGGGACTAGCGGGGTGGAGACCCAGTACTTC.

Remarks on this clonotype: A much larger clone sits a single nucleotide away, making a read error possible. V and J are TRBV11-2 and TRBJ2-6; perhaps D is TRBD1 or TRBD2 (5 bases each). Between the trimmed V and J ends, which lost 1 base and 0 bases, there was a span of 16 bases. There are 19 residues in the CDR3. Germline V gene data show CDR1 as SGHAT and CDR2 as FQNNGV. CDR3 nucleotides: TGTGCCAGCAGCTTAGCCCTAGGGGACCAAAACTCTGGGGCCAACGTCCTGACTTTC. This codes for CASSLALGDQNSGANVLTF.

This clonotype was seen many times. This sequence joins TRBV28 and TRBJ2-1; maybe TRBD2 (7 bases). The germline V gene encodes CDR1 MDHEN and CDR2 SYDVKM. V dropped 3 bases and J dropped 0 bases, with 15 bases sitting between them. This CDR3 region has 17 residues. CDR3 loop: CASSFPGGGTSYNEQFF. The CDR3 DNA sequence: TGTGCCAGCAGTTTCCCTGGGGGGGGCACCTCCTACAATGAGCAGTTCTTC.

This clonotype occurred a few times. The CDR3 sequence is CASSLMEAETQYF. The CDR3 nucleotides read TGCGCCAGCAGCTTGATGGAGGCGGAGACCCAGTACTTC. The genes are TRBV5-1 and TRBJ2-5; TRBD2 might be the D (5 bases). This CDR3 contains 13 residues. Germline CDR1 SGHRS, CDR2 YFSETQ. V dropped 1 base and J dropped 5 bases, with 9 bases sitting between them.

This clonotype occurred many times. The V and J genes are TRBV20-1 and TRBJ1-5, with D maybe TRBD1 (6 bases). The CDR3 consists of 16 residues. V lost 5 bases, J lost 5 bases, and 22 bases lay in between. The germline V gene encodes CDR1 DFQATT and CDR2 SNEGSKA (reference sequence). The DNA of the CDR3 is TGCAGTGCTCGGTCCTCCGGGACATCGAGAGATCAGCCCCAGCATTTT. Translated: CSARSSGTSRDQPQHF.

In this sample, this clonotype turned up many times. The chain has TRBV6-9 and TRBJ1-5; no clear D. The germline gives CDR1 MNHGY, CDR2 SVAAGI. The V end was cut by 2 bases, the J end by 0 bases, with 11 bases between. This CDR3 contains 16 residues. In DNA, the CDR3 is TGTGCCAGCAGTTATGCACCGATAGATAGCAATCAGCCCCAGCATTTT. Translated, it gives CASSYAPIDSNQPQHF.

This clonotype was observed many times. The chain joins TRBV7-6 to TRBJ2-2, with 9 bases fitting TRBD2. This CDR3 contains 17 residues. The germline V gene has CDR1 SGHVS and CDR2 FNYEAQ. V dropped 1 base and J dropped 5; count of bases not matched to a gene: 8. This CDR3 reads CASSLVPSGAGTGELFF. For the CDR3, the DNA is TGTGCCAGCAGCTTAGTCCCTAGCGGGGCTGGTACCGGGGAGCTGTTTTTT.

The chain's CDR3 is CASSLRDRNQPQHF. DNA for the CDR3: TGTGCCAGCAGTTTAAGGGACAGAAATCAGCCCCAGCATTTT. The chain recombines TRBV28 with TRBJ1-5; TRBD1 matches 7 bases. The germline CDR1 and CDR2 sequences are MDHEN and SYDVKM. This CDR3 spans 14 amino acids. The V and J ends lost 2 bases and 4 bases, in that order; junction bases with no gene match: 2.

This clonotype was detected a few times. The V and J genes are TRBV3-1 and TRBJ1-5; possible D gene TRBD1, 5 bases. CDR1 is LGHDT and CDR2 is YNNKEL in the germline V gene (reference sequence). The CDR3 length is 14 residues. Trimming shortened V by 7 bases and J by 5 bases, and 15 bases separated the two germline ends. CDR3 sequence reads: CASTSRLGDQPQHF. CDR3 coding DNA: TGTGCCAGCACCTCAAGGTTGGGGGATCAGCCCCAGCATTTT. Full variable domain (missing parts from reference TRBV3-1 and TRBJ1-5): DTAVSQTPKYLVTQMGNDKSIKCEQNLGHDTMYWYKQDSKKFLKIMFSYNNKELIINETVPNRFSPKSPDKAHLNLHINSLELGDSAVYFCASTSRLGDQPQHFGDGTRLSIL.

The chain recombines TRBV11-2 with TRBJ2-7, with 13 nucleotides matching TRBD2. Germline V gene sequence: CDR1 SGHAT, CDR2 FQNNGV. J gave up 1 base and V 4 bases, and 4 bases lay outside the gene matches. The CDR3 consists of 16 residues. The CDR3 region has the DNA TGTGCCAGCAGCTCCGGGACTAGCGGGATTTCCTACGAGCAGTACTTC. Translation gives CASSSGTSGISYEQYF. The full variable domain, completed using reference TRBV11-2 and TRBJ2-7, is EAGVAQSPRYKIIEKRQSVAFWCNPISGHATLYWYQQILGQGPKLLIQFQNNGVVDDSQLPKDRFSAERLKGVDSTLKIQPAKLEDSAVYLCASSSGTSGISYEQYFGPGTRLTVT.

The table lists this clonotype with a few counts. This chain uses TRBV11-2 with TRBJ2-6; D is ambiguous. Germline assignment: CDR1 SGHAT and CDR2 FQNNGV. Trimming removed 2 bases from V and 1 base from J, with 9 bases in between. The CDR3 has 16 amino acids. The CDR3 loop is CASSLSGLSGANVLTF. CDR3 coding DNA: TGTGCCAGCAGCTTAAGTGGGCTTTCTGGGGCCAACGTCCTGACTTTC.